This T cell receptor (beta chain) emerged from a study of T-cell memory formation after mild COVID-19 (dated by TCRdb to 2020 to 2023). At the level of the whole study: TCR sequence clusters from the two donors were found to be largely donor specific. Two young, previously healthy adult volunteers made up the cohort, one male and one female. T-cell clones expanding and contracting after mild COVID-19 in two donors were tracked by longitudinal TCRalpha and TCRbeta repertoire sequencing. Findings and caveats that apply to the study as a whole: The study covered only two mild cases, and larger cohorts including severe cases with pre-infection samples were considered necessary. Balanced CD4/CD8 phenotypes were observed for clones contracting from day 15 to 85, whereas a bias towards CD4+ was observed for a second wave of clones expanding from day 15 to 37. The detection of some responding clones in pre-infection memory suggests that pre-existing cross-reactive memory T cells joined the SARS-CoV-2 response. Contracting CD4+ clones turned up mainly in the CM and EM memory subsets, whereas EMRA was where CD8+ clones were enriched. SARS-CoV-2 specificity of the second-wave clones peaking on day 37 was not confirmed.

PBMCs were isolated by Ficoll-Paque density gradient centrifugation. Sequencing was carried out with an Illumina NovaSeq 6000. TCRalpha and TCRbeta cDNA libraries were built by 5'RACE with constant-segment primers, adding sample barcodes and unique molecular identifiers. RNA was extracted from every sample with Trizol reagent. Libraries were amplified in two PCR steps, with a second sample barcode and Illumina TruSeq adapters added in the second step. Sequencing of the libraries was done on an Illumina NovaSeq, producing 2 x 150 bp paired-end reads. The authors' pipeline ran thus. Demultiplexing of reads and collapsing into UMI-guided consensus sequences were performed with migec v1.2.7. Using mixcr v2.1.11, UMI consensuses were aligned to TRA and TRB V and J templates and then assembled into clonotypes. A clonotype was counted as expanded or contracted only if both edgeR and NoisET called the change significant, with noise models trained on biological replicates. For edgeR calls, the cutoffs were a false discovery rate-adjusted p below 0.01 and a log2 fold-change threshold of 1. As an exploratory analysis of dynamics, max-normalized trajectories of the 1000 most abundant clonotypes were examined with PCA combined with hierarchical clustering. Separately sequenced CD4+ and CD8+ repertoires were used to assign the CD4 or CD8 phenotype of responding clones. Starting from the raw public reads, TCRdb applied fastp trimming at Q25, assembled clones with MiXCR and retained in-frame beta chains. Each CDR3 protein appears once, grouped with its most common genes and DNA. The V and J calls were determined by TCRdb, not by the authors. The sample data list 30,000 to 45,000 distinct CDR3 sequences, and roughly 11% of these were observed just once. The ten largest clones take up around 30% of the sample.

This clonotype was observed many times. Its antigen is not yet known. It has no much larger one-base neighbor in the sample; base qualities were not kept. The sequence was obtained from a man aged 18-30 years who had mild COVID-19 (a few samples of this study predate the infection). The sample titles of this study are shuffled in the database, so cell type and time point are left out; the donor was told from shared clones. Sequenced sample: PBMCs or a T cell subset sorted from them (not recorded which).

The CDR3 amino acid sequence is: CASSRGYTDTQYF. The DNA sequence follows: TGTGCCAGCAGTCGAGGGTACACAGATACGCAGTATTTT. The rearranged chain carries TRBV7-6 and TRBJ2-3, with TRBD2 as a weak D call on 5 bases. Including the terminal cysteine and phenylalanine, the CDR3 comprises 13 residues. Of the read, only the CDR3 DNA is kept; its 39 bases are in frame from base 1. V loses 6 bases, J loses 2 bases, and the germline ends lie 9 bases apart. Taken from the germline V gene, the CDR1 and CDR2 loops are SGHVS and FNYEAQ.